A selection of T cell receptor beta chains follows, all from one sample in a study of control samples from healthy donors and cancer patients. Method: immunoSEQ multiplex PCR; TCRdb's copy keeps in-frame clones and lacks some. The sample lists some 130,000 clones; around nine tenths were seen once. Sequencing was done on a sample of blood. The receptors were sampled from a man aged 18 to 29 in good health. The conserved cysteine and the conserved F or W are not part of the CDR3 here. The order of the fields is J gene, V gene, CDR3 length, CDR3 protein.

TRBJ1-5	TRBV6-6	12	ASSDRGNNQPQH
TRBJ2-1	TRBV27	11	ASTLGGGHEQF
TRBJ2-3	TRBV11-2	16	ASSFALGAGESTDTQY
TRBJ2-1	TRBV29-1	12	SVSQGGAYNEQF
TRBJ1-2	TRBV24-1	12	ATSVGGKDYGYT
TRBJ1-5	TRBV12-3/TRBV12-4	11	ASSFRDGQPQH
TRBJ2-7	TRBV9	13	ASSVGGRGSYEQY
TRBJ2-3	TRBV29-1	13	SVVYPGTGPDTQY
TRBJ1-2	TRBV5-8	12	ASSPFGGGFGYT
TRBJ1-4	TRBV11-2	15	ASRPTIQTGEEEKLF
TRBJ2-3	TRBV4-3	13	ASSLYSGGTDTQY
TRBJ2-3	TRBV3-1/TRBV3-2	15	ASSQVVAGGTTDTQY
TRBJ1-4	TRBV4-1	13	ASSQGTGKGEKLF
TRBJ2-2	TRBV24-1	13	ATSAGIRSTGELF
TRBJ1-1	TRBV5-6	12	ASSFGQGRTEAF
TRBJ1-1	TRBV9	12	ASSGTGVDTEAF
TRBJ2-5	TRBV5-1	14	ASSLGPAGNQETQY
TRBJ1-5	TRBV27	13	ASRIGRGGNQPQH
TRBJ2-1	TRBV18	12	ASSRGRIGNEQF
TRBJ1-6	TRBV6-6	13	ASRQGVGLFSPLH
TRBJ1-2	TRBV19	12	ASRNDRGRYGYT
TRBJ2-1	TRBV25-1	12	ASNLAGLYNEQF
TRBJ1-1	TRBV5-1	9	ASSLANLAF
TRBJ2-3	TRBV19	9	ASKGTDTQY
TRBJ2-7	TRBV24-1	12	ATSETGQGYEQY
TRBJ1-5	TRBV24-1	10	ATSDPNQPQH